This entry lists 14 T cell receptor beta chains sequenced from one sample in a study of T-cell memory formation after mild COVID-19. TCRdb reanalysed the 5' RACE reads using MiXCR and keeps one entry per CDR3 protein. The sample carries a few hundred thousand distinct CDR3 sequences, 20% to 25% recorded once. Material: PBMCs or a T cell subset sorted from them (not recorded which). The receptors originated from a man aged 18 to 30 who had mild COVID-19 (a few samples of this study predate the infection). Cell type and time point are not known.

The chain employs TRBV5-6 and TRBJ1-1; TRBD1 matches 11 bases. The CDR3 consists of 16 residues. Germline V CDR1 and CDR2: SGHDT, YYEEEE. V was clipped by 4 bases and J by 5 bases; unmatched bases: 10. This CDR3 is CASSLGQGAFGTEAFF. The CDR3 DNA reads TGTGCCAGCAGCCTAGGACAGGGGGCTTTTGGGACTGAAGCTTTCTTT.

This sequence joins TRBV20-1 and TRBJ1-4; 9 nucleotides match TRBD1. The CDR3 is 14 residues long. Per the germline V gene, CDR1 is DFQATT and CDR2 is SNEGSKA (reference sequence). With 7 bases clipped from V and 2 bases from J, the junction kept 5 bases outside the gene matches. The CDR3 DNA is TGCAGTGGTCCGGGACAGGGTACTAATGAAAAACTGTTTTTT. Translated, it gives CSGPGQGTNEKLFF.

This clonotype was observed a handful of times. The chain couples TRBV20-1 to TRBJ2-5; TRBD1 or TRBD2 may be the D gene (5 bases each). The CDR3 consists of 12 residues. Trimming took 4 bases from V and 5 from J, leaving 11 bases between them. Germline V gives CDR1 DFQATT, CDR2 SNEGSKA (reference sequence). The CDR3 DNA reads TGCAGTGCTAAGGGACCTGGGGAGACCCAGTACTTC. It encodes CSAKGPGETQYF.

The chain joins TRBV6-5 to TRBJ1-2; D ambiguous. Germline loops: CDR1 MNHEY, CDR2 SVGAGI. V was shortened by 2 bases and J by 2 bases, with 6 bases between the two germline ends. The CDR3 contains 13 residues. The CDR3 loop is CASSYHLNYGYTF. The CDR3 nucleotides read TGTGCCAGCAGTTACCACCTAAACTATGGCTACACCTTC.

This clonotype has a handful of counts. The rearrangement uses TRBV29-1 and TRBJ1-1; 8 positions agree with TRBD1. V lost 7 bases and J lost 10; bases outside the gene matches: 11. The V gene's germline CDR1 is SQVTM and CDR2 ANQGSEA. The CDR3 has 12 residues. The CDR3 reads CSGGQGRGAAFF. The CDR3, as DNA: TGCAGCGGTGGACAGGGACGCGGTGCAGCTTTCTTT.

This clonotype was seen a handful of times. The chain joins TRBV27 to TRBJ2-7; D unresolved. Germline V gives CDR1 MNHEY, CDR2 SMNVEV (reference sequence). The CDR3 is made up of 13 amino acids. V was pared by 6 bases and J by 3 bases, with 12 bases between. The CDR3 DNA sequence: TGTGCCAGCAGCCCCCTTTCCAACTACGAGCAGTACTTC. It codes for CASSPLSNYEQYF.

This clonotype showed up just a few times. The V gene is TRBV25-1, the J gene TRBJ2-1, with TRBD2 identical over 9 bases. The CDR3 loop spans 16 amino acids. The V and J ends lost 5 bases and 9 bases, in that order; junction bases with no gene match: 14. CDR1 MGHDK and CDR2 SYGVNS come from the germline V gene. CDR3 in DNA: TGTGCCAGCAGTTCATACCCTAGCGGGGCCGGTAGTGAGCAGTTCTTC. Protein product: CASSSYPSGAGSEQFF.

There are a few counts of this clonotype. V and J are TRBV7-2 and TRBJ1-1; no reliable D call. The CDR3 is 12 amino acids. V was clipped by 5 bases and J by 8 bases, with 12 bases between them. CDR1 is SGHTA, CDR2 FQGNSA, per germline. CDR3 region: CASSPPPGEAFF. The DNA of the CDR3 is TGTGCCAGCAGCCCGCCCCCCGGGGAAGCTTTCTTT. The full variable domain, in which reference TRBV7-2 and TRBJ1-1 provide the parts outside the CDR3, is GAGVSQSPSNKVTEKGKDVELRCDPISGHTALYWYRQSLGQGLEFLIYFQGNSAPDKSGLPSDRFSAERTGGSVSTLTIQRTQQEDSAVYLCASSPPPGEAFFGQGTRLTVV.

This clonotype was recorded at least ten times. The rearrangement links TRBV3-1 to TRBJ1-2; no firm D call. Germline values: CDR1 LGHDT, CDR2 YNNKEL (reference sequence). The length of the CDR3 is 11 residues. Trimming took off 0 bases at V and 8 bases at J, with 4 bases between the two ends. CDR3 region: CASSQEGGYTF. The CDR3 region has the DNA TGTGCCAGCAGCCAAGAGGGGGGCTACACCTTC.

This clonotype was counted between two and nine times. J is TRBJ1-1 and V is TRBV5-1; D is undetermined. The CDR3 contains 13 residues. Germline V CDR1 and CDR2: SGHRS, YFSETQ. With 0 bases removed from V and 8 bases from J, the gap between germline ends came to 11 bases. For the CDR3, the DNA is TGCGCCAGCAGCTTGGCCGTCCATGCCGAAGCTTTCTTT. The encoded protein is CASSLAVHAEAFF.

This clonotype has more than one count but fewer than ten. The V and J genes are TRBV28 and TRBJ2-5; tentatively, D is TRBD1 (6 bases). The length of the CDR3 is 12 residues. In germline, CDR1 is MDHEN, CDR2 SYDVKM. V was shortened by 6 bases and J by 5 bases, with 10 bases between the two germline ends. CDR3 amino acids: CASSTGLETQYF. CDR3 DNA sequence: TGTGCCAGCAGCACAGGGTTGGAGACCCAGTACTTC.

In its sample, this clonotype was seen a few times. CDR3 in amino acids: CASSFLGRYGQETQYF. In DNA, the CDR3 is TGTGCCAGCAGCTTCCTCGGGCGATACGGACAAGAGACCCAGTACTTC. J is TRBJ2-5 and V is TRBV7-2; D gene ambiguous. This CDR3 is built from 16 residues. The V gene's germline CDR1 is SGHTA and CDR2 FQGNSA. V lost 3 bases to trimming and J lost 2 bases, with 16 bases between them.

The V call is TRBV6-5, the J call TRBJ1-1; 9 bases are a match to TRBD1. This CDR3 is built from 16 residues. Germline V CDR1 and CDR2: MNHEY, SVGAGI. Trimming removed 5 bases from V and 1 base from J; junction bases left unmatched: 8. The CDR3 DNA reads TGTGCCAGCAGTCAAGGGGGACAGGGTTCGAACACTGAAGCTTTCTTT. This translates into CASSQGGQGSNTEAFF.

The V and J genes are TRBV20-1 and TRBJ1-6; D possibly corresponds to TRBD1 (5 bases). Trimming took off 3 bases at V and 8 bases at J, with 11 bases between the two ends. Germline lookup yields CDR1 DFQATT and CDR2 SNEGSKA (reference sequence). CDR3 length: 13 residues. CDR3 amino acids: CSARGDPDSPLHF. CDR3 sequence (DNA): TGCAGTGCTAGGGGGGATCCTGATTCACCCCTCCACTTT.